This paragraph reports one TCR beta chain. Its antigen remains unknown. Germline V gene lookup returns CDR1 MGHDK and CDR2 SYGVNS. The CDR3 spans 14 residues. V lost 5 bases, J lost 7 bases, and 18 bases lay in between. This entry belongs to a study of long-term antiretroviral therapy in people with HIV. Study-wide context: Samples collected earliest predate the 2015 immediate-ART recommendation by about a decade.

It was version v3.0 of the immunoSEQ assay that was run at survey level. A target of roughly 40,000-55,000 T-cell genomes per sample was set for sequencing. Clones were read by immunoSEQ multiplex PCR, and TCRdb kept only the in-frame ones, dropping some. The sample has 8,000 or so clones; over 70% are singletons. Study-wide findings and caveats: The study collected no data on ART adherence, viral resistance or therapy changes. Collection spanned 2004 to 2017; ART regimens may be less effective than current ones.

The chain combines TRBV25-1 with TRBJ2-7, with D perhaps TRBD1 (5 bases). The receptor was isolated from a man in his forties or fifties with HIV. Sequencing was performed on unsorted PBMCs, taken 2.5 to 2.6 years before starting antiretroviral therapy. CDR3 nucleotide sequence: TGTGCCAGCAGTCCTTTGGGCTGGGGCAAAGAGCAGTACTTC. This translates into CASSPLGWGKEQYF.